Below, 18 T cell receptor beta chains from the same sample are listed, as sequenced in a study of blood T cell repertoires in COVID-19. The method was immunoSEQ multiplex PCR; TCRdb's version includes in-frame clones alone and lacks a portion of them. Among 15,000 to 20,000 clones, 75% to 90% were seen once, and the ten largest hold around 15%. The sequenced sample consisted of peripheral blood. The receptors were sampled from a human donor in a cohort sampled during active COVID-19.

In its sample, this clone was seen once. The CDR3 bases are TGCGCCAGCAGCCAGTCCATCGTCAGGGGGAGTCAGCCCCAGCATTTT. This encodes CASSQSIVRGSQPQHF. This sequence joins TRBV4-1 and TRBJ1-5; 7 nucleotides line up with TRBD1. This CDR3 is 16 amino acids long. Germline assignment: CDR1 MGHRA and CDR2 YSYEKL. The ends lost 3 bases at V and 6 bases at J; junction bases unmatched: 11.

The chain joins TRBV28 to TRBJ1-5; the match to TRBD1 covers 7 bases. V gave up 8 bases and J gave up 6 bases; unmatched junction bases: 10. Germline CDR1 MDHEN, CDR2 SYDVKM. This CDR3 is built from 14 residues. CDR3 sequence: CASVIGGEGQPQHF. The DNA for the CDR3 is TGTGCCAGCGTAATAGGGGGCGAGGGTCAGCCCCAGCATTTT.

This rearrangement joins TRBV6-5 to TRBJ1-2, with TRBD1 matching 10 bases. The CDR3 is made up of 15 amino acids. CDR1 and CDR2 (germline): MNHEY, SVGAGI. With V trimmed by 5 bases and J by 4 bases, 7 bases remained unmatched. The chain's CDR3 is CASSRTGGTPYGYTF. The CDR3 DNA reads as TGTGCCAGCAGTAGGACAGGGGGGACTCCCTATGGCTACACCTTC.

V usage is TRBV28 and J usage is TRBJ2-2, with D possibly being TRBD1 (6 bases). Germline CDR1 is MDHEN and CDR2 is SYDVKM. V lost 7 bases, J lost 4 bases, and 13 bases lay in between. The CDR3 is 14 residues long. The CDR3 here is CASTFQGSTGELFF. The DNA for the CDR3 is TGTGCCAGCACTTTTCAGGGGTCCACCGGGGAGCTGTTTTTT.

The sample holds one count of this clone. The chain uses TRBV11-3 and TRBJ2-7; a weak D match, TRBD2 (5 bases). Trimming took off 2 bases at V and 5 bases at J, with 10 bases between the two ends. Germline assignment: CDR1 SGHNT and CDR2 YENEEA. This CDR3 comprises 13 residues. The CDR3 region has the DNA TGTGCCAGCAGCTTACGGGGAGAACACGAGCAGTACTTC. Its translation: CASSLRGEHEQYF.

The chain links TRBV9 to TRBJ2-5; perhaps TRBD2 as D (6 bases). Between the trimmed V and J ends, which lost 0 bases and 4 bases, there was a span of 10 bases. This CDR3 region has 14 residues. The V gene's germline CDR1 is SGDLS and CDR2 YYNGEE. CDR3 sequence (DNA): TGTGCCAGCAGCGTAGGGGCGGGGTCAGAGACCCAGTACTTC. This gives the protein CASSVGAGSETQYF.

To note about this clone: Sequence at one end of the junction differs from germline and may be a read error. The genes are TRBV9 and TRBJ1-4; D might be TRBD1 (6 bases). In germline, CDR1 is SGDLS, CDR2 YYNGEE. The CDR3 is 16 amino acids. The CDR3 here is CASRVGGGGGHEKLFF. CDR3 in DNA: TGTGCCAGCCGCGTAGGCGGGGGCGGGGGGCATGAAAAACTGTTTTTT.

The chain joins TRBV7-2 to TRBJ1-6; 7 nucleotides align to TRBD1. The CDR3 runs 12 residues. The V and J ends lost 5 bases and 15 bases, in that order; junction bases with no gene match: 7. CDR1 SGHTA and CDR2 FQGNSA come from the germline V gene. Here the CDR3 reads CASSRRQGGLHF. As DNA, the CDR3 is TGTGCCAGCAGCAGGCGACAGGGTGGCCTCCACTTT. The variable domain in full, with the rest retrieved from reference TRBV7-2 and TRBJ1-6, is GAGVSQSPSNKVTEKGKDVELRCDPISGHTALYWYRQSLGQGLEFLIYFQGNSAPDKSGLPSDRFSAERTGGSVSTLTIQRTQQEDSAVYLCASSRRQGGLHFGNGTRLTVT.

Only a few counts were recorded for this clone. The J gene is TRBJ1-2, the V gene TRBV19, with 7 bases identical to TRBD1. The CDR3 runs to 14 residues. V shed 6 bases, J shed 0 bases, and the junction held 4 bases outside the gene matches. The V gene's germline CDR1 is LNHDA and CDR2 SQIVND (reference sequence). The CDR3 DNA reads TGTGCCAGTAGCAGGGACAGCTCTAACTATGGCTACACCTTC. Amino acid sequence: CASSRDSSNYGYTF.

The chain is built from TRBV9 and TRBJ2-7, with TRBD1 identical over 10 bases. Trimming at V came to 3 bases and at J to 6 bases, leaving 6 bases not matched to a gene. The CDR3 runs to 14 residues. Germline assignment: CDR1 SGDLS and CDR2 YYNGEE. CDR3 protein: CASSAGTGAFEQYF. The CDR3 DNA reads TGTGCCAGCAGCGCCGGGACAGGGGCTTTCGAGCAGTACTTC. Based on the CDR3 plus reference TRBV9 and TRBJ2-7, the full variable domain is DSGVTQTPKHLITATGQRVTLRCSPRSGDLSVYWYQQSLDQGLQFLIQYYNGEERAKGNILERFSAQQFPDLHSELNLSSLELGDSALYFCASSAGTGAFEQYFGPGTRLTVT.

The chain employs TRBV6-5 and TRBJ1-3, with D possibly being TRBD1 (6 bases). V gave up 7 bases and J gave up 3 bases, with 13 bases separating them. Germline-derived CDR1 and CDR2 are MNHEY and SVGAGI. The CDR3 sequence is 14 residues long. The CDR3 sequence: CASTGAGSGNTIYF. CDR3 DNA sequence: TGTGCCAGCACAGGGGCTGGAAGTGGAAACACCATATATTTT.

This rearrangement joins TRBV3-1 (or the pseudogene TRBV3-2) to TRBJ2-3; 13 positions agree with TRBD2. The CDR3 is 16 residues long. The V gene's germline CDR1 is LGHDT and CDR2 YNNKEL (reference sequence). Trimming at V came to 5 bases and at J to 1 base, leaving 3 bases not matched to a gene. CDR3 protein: CASSGLAGAGTDTQYF. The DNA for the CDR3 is TGTGCCAGCAGCGGACTAGCGGGAGCGGGCACAGATACGCAGTATTTT.

Written as DNA, the CDR3 is TGTGCCATCAGTGCTACCAAAAACATTCAGTACTTC. Its protein is CAISATKNIQYF. V is TRBV10-3 and J is TRBJ2-4; D unresolved. V shed 4 bases and J shed 2 bases, with 3 bases lying between them. The CDR3 has 12 residues. Germline V gene sequence: CDR1 ENHRY, CDR2 SYGVKD.

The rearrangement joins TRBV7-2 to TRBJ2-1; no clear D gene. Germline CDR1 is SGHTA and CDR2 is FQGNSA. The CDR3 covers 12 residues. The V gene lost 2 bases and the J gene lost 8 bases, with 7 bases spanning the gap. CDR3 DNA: TGTGCCAGCAGCTTAACTGGGCATGAGCAGTTCTTC. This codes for CASSLTGHEQFF. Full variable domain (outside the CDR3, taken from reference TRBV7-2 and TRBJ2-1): GAGVSQSPSNKVTEKGKDVELRCDPISGHTALYWYRQSLGQGLEFLIYFQGNSAPDKSGLPSDRFSAERTGGSVSTLTIQRTQQEDSAVYLCASSLTGHEQFFGPGTRLTVL.

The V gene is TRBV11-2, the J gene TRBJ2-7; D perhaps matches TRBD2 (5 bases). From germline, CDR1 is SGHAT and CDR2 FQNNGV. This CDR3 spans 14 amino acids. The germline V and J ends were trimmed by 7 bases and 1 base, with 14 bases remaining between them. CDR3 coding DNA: TGTGCCAGCACCCCGGCGGGTCTTTCCTACGAGCAGTACTTC. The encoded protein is CASTPAGLSYEQYF.

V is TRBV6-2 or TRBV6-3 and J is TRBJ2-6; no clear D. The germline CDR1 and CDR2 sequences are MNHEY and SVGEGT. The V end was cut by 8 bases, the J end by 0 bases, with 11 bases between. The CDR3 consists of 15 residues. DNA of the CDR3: TGTGCCAGCGGTTCAGGCTTCTCTGGGGCCAACGTCCTGACTTTC. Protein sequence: CASGSGFSGANVLTF.

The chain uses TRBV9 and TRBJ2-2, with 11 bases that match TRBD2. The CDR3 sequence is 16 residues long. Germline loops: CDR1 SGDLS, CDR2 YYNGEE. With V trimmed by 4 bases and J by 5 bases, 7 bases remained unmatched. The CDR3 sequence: CASSRPLAGGTGELFF. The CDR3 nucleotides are TGTGCCAGCAGCCGACCCCTAGCGGGGGGTACCGGGGAGCTGTTTTTT.

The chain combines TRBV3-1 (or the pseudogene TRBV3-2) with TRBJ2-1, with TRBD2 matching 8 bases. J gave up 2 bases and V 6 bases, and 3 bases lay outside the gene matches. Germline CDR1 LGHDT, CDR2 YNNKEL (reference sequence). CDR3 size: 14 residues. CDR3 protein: CASRSGGPYNEQFF. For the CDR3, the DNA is TGTGCCAGCAGAAGCGGGGGCCCCTACAATGAGCAGTTCTTC.